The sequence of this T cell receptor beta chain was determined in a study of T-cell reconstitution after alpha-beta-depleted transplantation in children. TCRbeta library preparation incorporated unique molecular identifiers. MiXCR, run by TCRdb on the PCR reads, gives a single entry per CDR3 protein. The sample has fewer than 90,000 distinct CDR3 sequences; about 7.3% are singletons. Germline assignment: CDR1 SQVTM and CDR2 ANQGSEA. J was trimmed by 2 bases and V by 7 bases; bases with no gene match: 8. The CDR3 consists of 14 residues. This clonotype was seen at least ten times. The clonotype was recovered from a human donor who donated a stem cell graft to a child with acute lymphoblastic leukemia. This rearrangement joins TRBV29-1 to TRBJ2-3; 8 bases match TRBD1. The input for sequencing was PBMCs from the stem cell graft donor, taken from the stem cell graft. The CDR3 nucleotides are TGCAGCGGGGCCAGGACAGGGCCCACAGATACGCAGTATTTT. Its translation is CSGARTGPTDTQYF.